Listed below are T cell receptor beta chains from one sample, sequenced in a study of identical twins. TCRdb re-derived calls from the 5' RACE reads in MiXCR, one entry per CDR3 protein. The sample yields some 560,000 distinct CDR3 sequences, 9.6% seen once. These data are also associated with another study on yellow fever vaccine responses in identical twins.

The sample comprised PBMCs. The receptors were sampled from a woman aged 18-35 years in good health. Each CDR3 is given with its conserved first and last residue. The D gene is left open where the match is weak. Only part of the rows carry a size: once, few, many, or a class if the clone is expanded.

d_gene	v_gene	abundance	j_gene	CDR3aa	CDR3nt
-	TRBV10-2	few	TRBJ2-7	CASSESRGYEQYF	TGCGCCAGCAGTGAGTCGAGGGGTTACGAGCAGTACTTC
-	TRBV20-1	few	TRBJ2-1	CSATPDRYNEQFF	TGCAGTGCCACTCCCGACAGATACAATGAGCAGTTCTTC
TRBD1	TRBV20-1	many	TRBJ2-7	CSASQGQPYEQYF	TGCAGTGCTAGCCAGGGACAGCCCTACGAGCAGTACTTC
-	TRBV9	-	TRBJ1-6	CASSPRSGGEVDSPLHF	TGTGCCAGCAGCCCCCGGAGTGGGGGGGAAGTTGATTCACCCCTCCACTTT
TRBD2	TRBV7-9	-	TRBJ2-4	CASSSGGWGPGNIQYF	TGTGCCAGCAGCTCGGGGGGATGGGGCCCGGGGAACATTCAGTACTTC
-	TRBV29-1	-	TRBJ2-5	CSVWDSETQYF	TGCAGCGTTTGGGATTCGGAGACCCAGTACTTC
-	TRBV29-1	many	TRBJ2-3	CSGRDRTDTQYF	TGCAGCGGAAGGGACCGCACAGATACGCAGTATTTT
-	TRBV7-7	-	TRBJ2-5	CASSSEPQGGETQYF	TGTGCTAGCAGCTCCGAACCCCAGGGGGGAGAGACCCAGTACTTC
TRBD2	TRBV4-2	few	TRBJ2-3	CASSQERGAGADTQYF	TGTGCCAGCAGCCAAGAGCGGGGGGCCGGGGCAGATACGCAGTATTTT
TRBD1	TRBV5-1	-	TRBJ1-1	CASSQGQGGTEAFF	TGCGCCAGCAGCCAAGGACAGGGGGGGACTGAAGCTTTCTTT
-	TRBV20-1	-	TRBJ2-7	CSAPGRGRYEQYF	TGCAGTGCCCCAGGGCGCGGGCGCTACGAGCAGTACTTC
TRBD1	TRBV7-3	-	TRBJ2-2	CASSFGQGAGAGELFF	TGTGCCAGCAGCTTTGGACAGGGGGCTGGGGCCGGGGAGCTGTTTTTT
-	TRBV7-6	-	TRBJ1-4	CASSLAVGGEKLFF	TGTGCCAGCAGCTTAGCGGTTGGGGGTGAAAAACTGTTTTTT
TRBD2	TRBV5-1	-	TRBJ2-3	CASSLDGGSSTDTQYF	TGCGCCAGCAGCTTGGACGGGGGGTCCAGCACAGATACGCAGTATTTT
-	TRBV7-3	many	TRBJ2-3	CASSQLWDSTDTQYF	TGTGCCAGCAGCCAATTGTGGGACTCCACAGATACGCAGTATTTT
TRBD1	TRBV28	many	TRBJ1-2	CASTAGGGIYGYTF	TGTGCCAGCACTGCAGGGGGCGGTATCTATGGCTACACCTTC
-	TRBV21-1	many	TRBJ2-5	CASSKGALRRIQETQYF	TGTGCCAGCAGCAAAGGGGCCCTCCGACGGATCCAAGAGACCCAGTACTTC
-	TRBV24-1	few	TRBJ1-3	CATSDLFYRVPGNTIYF	TGTGCCACCAGTGATTTGTTCTACAGGGTTCCTGGAAACACCATATATTTT
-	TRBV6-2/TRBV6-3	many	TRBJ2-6	CASSYKGVWANVLTF	TGTGCCAGCAGTTACAAGGGGGTTTGGGCCAACGTCCTGACTTTC
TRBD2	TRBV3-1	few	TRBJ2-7	CASSPAPSVSGSLYEQYF	TGTGCCAGCAGCCCAGCCCCCTCAGTTAGCGGGAGTCTCTACGAGCAGTACTTC